Following are 3 T cell receptor beta chains from one sample sequenced in a study of shared clonotypes between healthy human individuals. Sequenced by immunoSEQ multiplex PCR; TCRdb stores in-frame clones only, minus some. The data hold over 2 million clones, with 85% to 95% observed a single time. Sequencing was performed on naive CD4+ T cells sorted from blood. Subset denoted: CD45RA+ positively selected. The receptor set was obtained from a man between 18 and 29 years old in good health.

In the case of this clone: Other DNA sequences in this specimen translate into the identical CDR3. The chain joins TRBV7-6 to TRBJ2-5, with 7 bases aligning to TRBD2. The CDR3 has 14 amino acids. The germline V gene encodes CDR1 SGHVS and CDR2 FNYEAQ. J lost 5 bases, V lost 0 bases, and 3 bases had no gene match. DNA of the CDR3: TGTGCCAGCAGCTTAGCGGGAGGGGCCGAGACCCAGTACTTC. As protein: CASSLAGGAETQYF.

The chain is built from TRBV27 and TRBJ2-1; TRBD1 matches at 7 bases. The V and J ends lost 5 bases and 10 bases, in that order; junction bases with no gene match: 17. Germline-derived CDR1 and CDR2 are MNHEY and SMNVEV (reference sequence). CDR3 length: 16 amino acids. CDR3 DNA sequence: TGTGCCAGCAGTCCCAACAGGGGAAAAGCCTTCACCGAGCAGTTCTTC. It translates to CASSPNRGKAFTEQFF.

In its sample, this clone was seen once. The CDR3 loop reads CASSQDSGRVYETQYF. The CDR3 region has the DNA TGCGCCAGCAGCCAAGATTCGGGCAGGGTGTACGAGACCCAGTACTTC. The genes are TRBV4-1 and TRBJ2-5; D possibly corresponds to TRBD1 (5 bases). Trimming shortened V by 0 bases and J by 5 bases, and 16 bases separated the two germline ends. The CDR3 has 16 residues. The germline CDR1 and CDR2 sequences are MGHRA and YSYEKL.